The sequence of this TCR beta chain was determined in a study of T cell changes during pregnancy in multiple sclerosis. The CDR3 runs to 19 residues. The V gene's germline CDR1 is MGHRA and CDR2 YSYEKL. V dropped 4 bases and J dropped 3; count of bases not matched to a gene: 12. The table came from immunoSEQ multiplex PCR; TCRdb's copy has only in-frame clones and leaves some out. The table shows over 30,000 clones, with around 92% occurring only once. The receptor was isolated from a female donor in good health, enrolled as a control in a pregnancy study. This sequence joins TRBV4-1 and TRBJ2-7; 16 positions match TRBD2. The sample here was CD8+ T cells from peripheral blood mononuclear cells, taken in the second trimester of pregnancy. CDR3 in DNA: TGCGCCAGCAGCCCCTTTGGGACTAGCGGGGGGGATTTTGGCTACGAGCAGTACTTC. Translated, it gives CASSPFGTSGGDFGYEQYF.